The rows below give T cell receptor beta chains drawn from one sample of a study of blood T cell repertoires in COVID-19. Generated by immunoSEQ multiplex PCR, the TCRdb table keeps only in-frame clones and is missing some. The sample contains about 190,000 clones, more than 75% of which appear only once. The sequenced sample consisted of peripheral blood. These receptors originate from a human donor in a cohort sampled during active COVID-19. Each CDR3 is given with its conserved first and last residue.

TRBJ2-5	TRBV4-3	CASSQDWRGSKETQYF
TRBJ2-1	TRBV6-2/TRBV6-3	CASSYGVVGGASGNEQFF
TRBJ2-3	TRBV7-2	CASSLRSGKGGTQYF
TRBJ1-3	TRBV18	CASSPGTGNSGNTIYF
TRBJ2-1	TRBV11-3	CASSLDGRKDNEQFF
TRBJ2-7	TRBV5-1	CASSLGGANEQYF
TRBJ2-5	TRBV6-5	CASSSGQGYRETQYF
TRBJ1-1	TRBV25-1	CASSETGLMNTEAFF
TRBJ1-6	TRBV18	CASSPRGQPLGNSPLHF
TRBJ1-2	TRBV3-1/TRBV3-2	CASAPGQGGWYGYTF
TRBJ2-1	TRBV15	CATRVGASEDNEQFF
TRBJ2-1	TRBV29-1	CSVEVLPGYNEQFF
TRBJ2-3	TRBV9	CASGPGEGADTQYF
TRBJ2-3	TRBV6-2/TRBV6-3	CASSLEDRDTQYF
TRBJ2-7	TRBV27	CASSWGTGSSYEQYF
TRBJ2-5	TRBV7-9	CASSLGLGQGTGETQYF
TRBJ1-4	TRBV14	CASSQRSATNEKLFF
TRBJ2-5	TRBV30	CAWSVTGGKETQYF
TRBJ2-3	TRBV5-1	CASSLGMSGYTDTQYF
TRBJ1-5	TRBV10-3	CAISDGQGNQPQHF
TRBJ2-6	TRBV9	CASSAQGTGANVLTF
TRBJ2-7	TRBV18	CASSPTGDSSYEQYF
TRBJ2-7	TRBV6-2/TRBV6-3	CASSYRPGRVHEQYF
TRBJ2-2	TRBV7-2	CASSSRLAVTGELFF
TRBJ2-7	TRBV5-1	CASSPGLAGGSEQYF
TRBJ2-5	TRBV6-5	CASQGRKQETQYF
TRBJ1-6	TRBV30	CAWSPAPAPAPLHF
TRBJ1-1	TRBV19	CASSTGGFWKGENTEAFF
TRBJ2-1	TRBV6-5	CASSRGANEQFF
TRBJ1-6	TRBV27	CASSFRATGTSSYNSPLHF
TRBJ2-6	TRBV7-9	CASIDRGRSGANVLTF
TRBJ2-3	TRBV11-2	CASSLGGSGADTQYF
TRBJ2-5	TRBV6-1	CASSANSGTSGETQYF
TRBJ1-2	TRBV28	CASSLKGLEGYTF
TRBJ1-2	TRBV3-1/TRBV3-2	CVSSAQGYGYTF
TRBJ2-2	TRBV18	CASQLAGGPATGELFF
TRBJ1-3	TRBV19	CASSMSGTWARGTIYF
TRBJ1-4	TRBV6-4	CASSDSFSVVTNEKLFF
TRBJ2-2	TRBV7-9	CASRSHPGQGARNTGELFF
TRBJ1-4	TRBV19	CASKITGSTNEKLFF
TRBJ1-1	TRBV19	CASSPQTGGAEAFF
TRBJ2-2	TRBV7-6	CASRKLAGNTGELFF
TRBJ2-5	TRBV7-9	CASSLALGVSQETQYF
TRBJ1-1	TRBV13	CASSRGHLNTEAFF
TRBJ1-3	TRBV7-2	CASSLGGGRVPSRGNTIYF
TRBJ2-6	TRBV6-6	CASSYSMEAGANVLTF
TRBJ2-3	TRBV3-1/TRBV3-2	CASSRSPPGTATDTQYF
TRBJ2-7	TRBV3-1/TRBV3-2	CASSRRSGGSSYEQYF
TRBJ1-4	TRBV30	CAWARDRGSEKLFF
TRBJ1-2	TRBV19	CASSTGDRLGHGYTF
TRBJ2-5	TRBV29-1	CSVALRDSGQETQYF
TRBJ2-5	TRBV18	CASSLLAGPYLQETQYF
TRBJ2-1	TRBV6-6	CASTRGQGADEQFF
TRBJ2-3	TRBV9	CASSVGPTGTDTQYF
TRBJ1-1	TRBV10-3	CAIRLDRGLNTEAFF
TRBJ1-1	TRBV6-2/TRBV6-3	CASSLGAQTEAFF
TRBJ1-1	TRBV6-5	CASSLDRGRTFF
TRBJ2-3	TRBV7-2	CASSPTLAGDADTQYF
TRBJ2-7	TRBV7-6	CASSPGASGGTYEQYF
TRBJ2-5	TRBV15	CATSRTGGSETQYF